This T cell receptor beta chain was captured by sequencing in a study of shared T cell receptors in the human thymus. The data were produced by immunoSEQ multiplex PCR, yet TCRdb's version contains in-frame clones alone and is incomplete. The repertoire holds 540,000 or so clones, with approximately 80% as singletons. CDR1 and CDR2 from the germline V gene are MGHRA and YSYEKL. Trimming cost V 4 bases and J 1 base; bases outside gene matches: 13. The CDR3 length is 19 residues. These data were likewise used in another study, on human thymus T cells.

The sequenced sample consisted of thymocytes. The rearrangement joins TRBV4-1 to TRBJ2-3; TRBD2 aligns across 11 bases. The source is a boy younger than two with a congenital heart defect. CDR3 amino acids: CASSRRSASGRRCTDTQYF. The CDR3 coding sequence is TGCGCCAGCAGCCGTCGCTCGGCTAGCGGGAGGAGGTGCACAGATACGCAGTATTTT.